The T cell receptor beta chain under discussion was sequenced for a study of blood T cell repertoires in COVID-19. On the study more broadly: COVID-19 samples from acute and convalescent phases originated in the United States, Italy and Spain.

Profiling relied on immunoSEQ multiplex PCR, and the TCRdb table lists in-frame clones only, not all of them. This table has more than 100,000 clones, approximately 89% appearing once. The germline V gene has CDR1 LNHDA and CDR2 SQIVND (reference sequence). V lost 2 bases and J lost 8, with 15 bases in between. The CDR3 is made up of 14 amino acids. V usage is TRBV19 and J usage is TRBJ1-2; D is ambiguous. Source material: peripheral blood. The receptor was isolated from a woman of 80 years or more in a cohort sampled during active COVID-19. The DNA of the CDR3 is TGTGCCAGTAGTATATTCCCCCTGGAGTGGGGCTACACCTTC. Amino acids: CASSIFPLEWGYTF. Variable domain in full (rest from reference TRBV19 and TRBJ1-2): DGGITQSPKYLFRKEGQNVTLSCEQNLNHDAMYWYRQDPGQGLRLIYYSQIVNDFQKGDIAEGYSVSREKKESFPLTVTSAQKNPTAFYLCASSIFPLEWGYTFGSGTRLTVV.